The rows below give T cell receptor beta chains drawn from one sample of a study of Graves' ophthalmopathy and Graves' hyperthyroidism. TCRdb called the multiplex PCR reads again in MiXCR, with one record for every CDR3 protein. The table records around 1,000,000 distinct CDR3 sequences, less than 45% of them present only once. The sequenced sample was peripheral blood or thyroid tissue (not recorded which). These receptors all come from an adult man with Graves' hyperthyroidism. CDR3s include the opening cysteine and the closing phenylalanine or tryptophan. Fields, in order: V gene, D gene, CDR3 length, CDR3 protein. D genes are given only for firm matches.

TRBV2	-	13	CASSERLAETQYF
TRBV20-1	-	14	CSARDRGQDQPQHF
TRBV4-1	-	12	CASSDGTHEQYF
TRBV7-8	-	15	CASSTQGTGRGGYTF
TRBV7-2	-	17	CASSPLFPSVTGGELFF
TRBV27	-	15	CASRRESVRGETQYF
TRBV29-1	-	12	CSVAGTYYEQYF
TRBV29-1	-	12	CSVTEGIYGYTF
TRBV9	TRBD1	13	CASMTGANYGYTF
TRBV29-1	-	15	CSLAGGNRQDYGYTF
TRBV2	-	14	CASSVPGHRQPQHF
TRBV6-1	TRBD1	17	CASSATLSGTAGNTIYF
TRBV20-1	TRBD1	15	CSARERTGGGQPQHF
TRBV10-3	TRBD2	16	CASSSLMAGDQETQYF
TRBV25-1	-	12	CASSGGGNGYTF
TRBV24-1	-	14	CATSTGTNTGELFF
TRBV10-3	-	13	CASRDSYNSPLHF
TRBV5-5	TRBD2	16	CASSRNSGSPSYEQYF
TRBV6-1	-	14	CASSPVGDTGELFF
TRBV4-3	TRBD1	13	CASSQGGDSEAFF
TRBV5-1	-	15	CASSLAGGSYYEQYF
TRBV28	TRBD1	14	CASRSGQGPYGYTF
TRBV7-9	TRBD2	15	CASSPAGVPSYEQYF
TRBV10-1	-	16	CASSEYKPGISYEQYF
TRBV15	-	15	CASSRSPTMNTEAFF
TRBV7-9	TRBD2	16	CASSARLAGSSYEQYF
TRBV25-1	-	15	CAWSVRTVSNQPQHF
TRBV7-2	-	17	CASSFDLIRGSNQPQHF
TRBV5-1	-	14	CASSLGQLDSPLHF
TRBV7-4	-	12	CASSSVYSPLHF
TRBV6-1	-	12	CASSTQENTIYF
TRBV4-3	TRBD1	17	CASSQTQGTGMNQPQHF